One and the same sample provided the 18 T cell receptor beta chains below, sequenced in a study of Ad26.COV2.S vaccination and SARS-CoV-2 variants. The treatment here: about 20 received Ad26.COV2.S at low or high dose, single or two shots; roughly 5 received placebo; per-sample allocation not given. Samples came from day 63 after the first vaccine or placebo injection. This table comes from immunoSEQ multiplex PCR, and its TCRdb copy is limited to in-frame clones, with some not included. The repertoire includes around 450,000 clones, roughly 91% of them detected once, and roughly 4% sits in the top ten. Sequencing was performed on peripheral blood, taken in a trial of Ad26.COV2.S vaccine versus placebo. These receptors were taken from a person aged 18-65 years who received the Ad26.COV2.S COVID-19 vaccine or a placebo.

This rearrangement joins TRBV19 to TRBJ2-7; TRBD1 is a possible D gene (6 bases). Deletions cut 3 bases from V and 5 bases from J, with 14 bases between. Germline V CDR1 and CDR2: LNHDA, SQIVND (reference sequence). CDR3 length: 14 amino acids. CDR3 region: CASSMWGRGDEQYF. In nucleotides, the CDR3 is TGTGCCAGTAGTATGTGGGGCAGGGGCGACGAGCAGTACTTC. Variable domain in full (rest from reference TRBV19 and TRBJ2-7): DGGITQSPKYLFRKEGQNVTLSCEQNLNHDAMYWYRQDPGQGLRLIYYSQIVNDFQKGDIAEGYSVSREKKESFPLTVTSAQKNPTAFYLCASSMWGRGDEQYFGPGTRLTVT.

V usage is TRBV2 and J usage is TRBJ1-4, with a possible D match to TRBD1 (5 bases). Germline-derived CDR1 and CDR2 are SNHLY and FYNNEI. The CDR3 runs to 13 residues. V shed 4 bases and J shed 7 bases, with 10 bases lying between them. The CDR3, as DNA: TGTGCCAGCAGTGGGGGGAGAGGTGAAAAACTGTTTTTT. Protein product: CASSGGRGEKLFF.

V and J are TRBV18 and TRBJ2-7; 7 positions match TRBD2. CDR1 and CDR2 (germline): KGHSH, LQKENI. The CDR3 has 14 residues. Germline trimming cut 3 bases from V and 6 bases from J; bases unmatched to any gene: 8. The CDR3 loop is CASSPEGGWSEQYF. As DNA, the CDR3 is TGTGCCAGCTCACCCGAGGGAGGGTGGTCCGAGCAGTACTTC.

The chain couples TRBV19 to TRBJ1-2; D not resolved. Germline CDR1 and CDR2: LNHDA and SQIVND (reference sequence). V gave up 4 bases and J gave up 3 bases, with 12 bases separating them. This CDR3 region has 14 residues. The DNA for the CDR3 is TGTGCCAGTAGTAATGCGGGGATAGACTATGGCTACACCTTC. Protein product: CASSNAGIDYGYTF.

The J gene is TRBJ2-3, the V gene TRBV6-4, with 10 bases identical to TRBD2. Germline trimming cut 11 bases from V and 3 bases from J; bases unmatched to any gene: 2. The V gene's germline CDR1 is MRHNA and CDR2 SNTAGT. This CDR3 is 12 amino acids long. The CDR3 nucleotides are TGTGCCCCGGGACTAGCGACAGATACGCAGTATTTT. Protein sequence: CAPGLATDTQYF.

This CDR3 reads CSVEGGGSSTDTQYF. The DNA of the CDR3 is TGCAGCGTTGAAGGGGGCGGGAGCTCTACAGATACGCAGTATTTT. This chain connects TRBV29-1 to TRBJ2-3; TRBD2 agrees at 7 bases. The V segment lost 1 base and the J segment 3 bases; nucleotides outside the gene matches: 7. This CDR3 contains 15 residues. CDR1 and CDR2 from the germline V gene are SQVTM and ANQGSEA.

The V and J genes are TRBV7-2 and TRBJ2-7, with D possibly being TRBD1 or TRBD2 (5 bases each). The CDR3 consists of 15 residues. Germline V gene sequence: CDR1 SGHTA, CDR2 FQGNSA. Between the trimmed V and J ends, which lost 0 bases and 2 bases, there was a span of 11 bases. The CDR3 spells CASSLAGRDTYEQYF. The DNA of the CDR3 is TGTGCCAGCAGCTTAGCGGGACGCGATACCTACGAGCAGTACTTC.

The chain uses TRBV7-3 and TRBJ2-3, with 11 bases matching TRBD2. Unmatched junction bases numbered 9, after V lost 5 bases and J lost 5 bases. CDR3 length equals 16 residues. Germline CDR1 SGHTA, CDR2 FQGTGA. In DNA, the CDR3 is TGTGCCAGCAGCAGGAATAGCGGGAGGGCCGGAGATACGCAGTATTTT. Translating gives CASSRNSGRAGDTQYF. The whole variable domain, remainder taken from reference TRBV7-3 and TRBJ2-3, is GAGVSQTPSNKVTEKGKYVELRCDPISGHTALYWYRQSLGQGPEFLIYFQGTGAADDSGLPNDRFFAVRPEGSVSTLKIQRTERGDSAVYLCASSRNSGRAGDTQYFGPGTRLTVL.

This chain joins TRBV24-1 and TRBJ2-3, with D perhaps TRBD1 (6 bases). CDR1 is KGHDR, CDR2 SFDVKD, per germline. V was clipped by 6 bases and J by 2 bases, with 14 bases between them. The CDR3 contains 15 residues. The CDR3 DNA follows: TGTGCCACCAGTATAGGGGGTCACTTCACAGATACGCAGTATTTT. It translates to CATSIGGHFTDTQYF.

The chain carries TRBV28 and TRBJ2-1, with 10 bases lining up with TRBD2. Germline-derived CDR1 and CDR2 are MDHEN and SYDVKM. The CDR3 has 17 residues. Unmatched junction bases numbered 16, after V lost 6 bases and J lost 8 bases. This chain's CDR3 is CASSSPRSGRVRDEQFF. The CDR3 coding sequence is TGTGCCAGCAGCTCCCCCAGAAGCGGGAGGGTGAGGGATGAGCAGTTCTTC.

This clone came up once. This chain joins TRBV27 and TRBJ2-7, with no clear D. The V gene lost 5 bases and the J gene lost 0 bases, with 14 bases spanning the gap. The CDR3 runs to 15 residues. CDR1 is MNHEY and CDR2 is SMNVEV in the germline V gene (reference sequence). In DNA form, the CDR3 reads TGTGCCAGCAGTCCCCTGCGCGGTAGCTCCTACGAGCAGTACTTC. This gives the protein CASSPLRGSSYEQYF.

This sequence joins TRBV7-9 and TRBJ1-5, with D possibly being TRBD1 (6 bases). V lost 4 bases and J 10 bases, leaving 14 bases between the germline ends. Germline assignment: CDR1 SEHNR and CDR2 FQNEAQ (reference sequence). This CDR3 spans 13 amino acids. CDR3 bases: TGTGCCAGCAGCTCAGGAGGGGGACCACCCCAGCATTTT. Translating gives CASSSGGGPPQHF.

This sequence joins TRBV9 and TRBJ1-2; D gene uncertain. Trimming cost V 3 bases and J 9 bases, with 12 bases left between them. CDR1 is SGDLS, CDR2 YYNGEE, per germline. The CDR3 length is 12 residues. CDR3 in amino acids: CASSARTSSYTF. The DNA for the CDR3 is TGTGCCAGCAGCGCCCGGACGAGCAGCTACACCTTC.

In DNA form, the CDR3 reads TGTGCCAGCAGCACGTGGGGGCTAACTAATTCACCCCTCCACTTT. Translating it yields CASSTWGLTNSPLHF. The rearrangement links TRBV5-4 to TRBJ1-6; D perhaps matches TRBD1 (6 bases). V was pared by 4 bases and J by 6 bases, with 14 bases between. The CDR3 sequence is 15 residues long. Per germline, CDR1 SGHNT and CDR2 YYREEE (reference sequence).

The chain uses TRBV11-2 and TRBJ2-1; 10 nucleotides line up with TRBD1. The CDR3 length is 14 residues. Per the germline V gene, CDR1 is SGHAT and CDR2 is FQNNGV. Trimming took 3 bases from V and 9 from J; bases not matched to a gene: 5. CDR3 amino acids: CASSFGTGVGEQFF. As DNA, the CDR3 is TGTGCCAGCAGCTTTGGGACAGGGGTAGGTGAGCAGTTCTTC. Looking up the rest from reference TRBV11-2 and TRBJ2-1 gives the full variable domain: EAGVAQSPRYKIIEKRQSVAFWCNPISGHATLYWYQQILGQGPKLLIQFQNNGVVDDSQLPKDRFSAERLKGVDSTLKIQPAKLEDSAVYLCASSFGTGVGEQFFGPGTRLTVL.

Concerning this clone itself: Other nucleotide sequences in the sample specify the same CDR3. The chain is built from TRBV27 and TRBJ2-3, with TRBD2 matching 7 bases. CDR1 and CDR2 from the germline V gene are MNHEY and SMNVEV (reference sequence). The ends lost 6 bases at V and 1 base at J; junction bases unmatched: 1. The CDR3 has 13 amino acids. CDR3 sequence reads: CASRTSGTDTQYF. CDR3 in DNA: TGTGCCAGCAGAACTAGCGGCACAGATACGCAGTATTTT.

The chain has TRBV15 and TRBJ2-5; the match to TRBD2 covers 11 bases. The CDR3 length is 19 residues. CDR1 is LNHNV, CDR2 YYDKDF, per germline (reference sequence). The junction had 15 bases not matched to a gene; V was cut back by 0 bases and J by 6 bases. The DNA for the CDR3 is TGTGCCACCAGCAGAGATGAACTAGCGGGAGCAGTTTTCGTGAAGACCCAGTACTTC. This translates into CATSRDELAGAVFVKTQYF.

This clone was counted once. The chain joins TRBV6-2 or TRBV6-3 to TRBJ2-7; 10 bases align to TRBD2. Trimming removed 2 bases from V and 6 bases from J; junction bases left unmatched: 4. CDR1 is MNHEY, CDR2 SVGEGT, per germline. CDR3 length equals 14 residues. CDR3 in DNA: TGTGCCAGCAGTTACACTAGCGGGAAAGGCGAGCAGTACTTC. It translates to CASSYTSGKGEQYF.